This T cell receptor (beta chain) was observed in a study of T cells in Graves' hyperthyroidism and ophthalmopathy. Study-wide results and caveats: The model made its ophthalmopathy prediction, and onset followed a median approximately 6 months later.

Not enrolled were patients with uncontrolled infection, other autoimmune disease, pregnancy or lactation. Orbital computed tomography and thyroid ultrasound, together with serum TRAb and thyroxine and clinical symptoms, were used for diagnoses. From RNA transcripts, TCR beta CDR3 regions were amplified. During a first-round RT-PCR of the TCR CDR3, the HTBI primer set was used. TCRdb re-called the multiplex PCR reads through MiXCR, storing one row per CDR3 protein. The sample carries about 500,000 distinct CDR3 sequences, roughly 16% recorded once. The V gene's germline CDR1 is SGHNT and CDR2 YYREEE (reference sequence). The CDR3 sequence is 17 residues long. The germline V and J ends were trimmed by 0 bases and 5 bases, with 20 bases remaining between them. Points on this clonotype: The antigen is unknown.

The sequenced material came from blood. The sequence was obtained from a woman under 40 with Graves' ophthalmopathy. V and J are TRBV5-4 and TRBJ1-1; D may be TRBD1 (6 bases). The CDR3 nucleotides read TGTGCCAGCAGCTTGGCCAAAGGTACGGTGAGGGGGACTGAAGCTTTCTTT. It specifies CASSLAKGTVRGTEAFF.